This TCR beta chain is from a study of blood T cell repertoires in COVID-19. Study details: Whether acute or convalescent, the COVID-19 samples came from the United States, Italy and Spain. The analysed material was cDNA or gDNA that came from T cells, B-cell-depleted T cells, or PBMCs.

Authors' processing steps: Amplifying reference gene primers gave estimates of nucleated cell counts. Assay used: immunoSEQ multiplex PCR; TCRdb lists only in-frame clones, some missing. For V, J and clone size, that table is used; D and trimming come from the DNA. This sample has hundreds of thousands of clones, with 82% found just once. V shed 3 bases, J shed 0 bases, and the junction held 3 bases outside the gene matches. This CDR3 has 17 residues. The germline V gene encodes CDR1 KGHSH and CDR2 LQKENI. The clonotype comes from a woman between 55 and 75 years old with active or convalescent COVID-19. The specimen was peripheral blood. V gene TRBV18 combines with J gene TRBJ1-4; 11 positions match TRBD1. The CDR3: CASSPVGQGATNEKLFF. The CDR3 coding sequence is TGTGCCAGCTCACCGGTGGGACAGGGGGCAACTAATGAAAAACTGTTTTTT.